What follows is one T cell receptor beta chain and its context. This specimen belongs to a study of blood T cells in healthy people across ages. Then a second PCR, running roughly 6 to 12 cycles, was carried out with a sample-barcoded 5' primer and a J-beta primer mix. TCRdb analysed the 5' RACE reads with MiXCR anew, one entry per CDR3 protein. The table lists about 640,000 distinct CDR3 sequences, 58% of them singletons. This CDR3 has 11 residues. Trimming pared 5 bases from V and 10 bases from J, leaving 9 bases between. Germline CDR1 SGHTA, CDR2 FQGNSA. The receptor comes from a man aged 55 to 70 in good health. V is TRBV7-2 and J is TRBJ2-1; D is unclear. Specimen: blood. CDR3 DNA: TGTGCCAGCAGCCCGAGGACGGAGCAGTTCTTC. This translates into CASSPRTEQFF.